This TCR beta chain derives from a study of cytomegalovirus exposure and HLA in healthy donors. Study-wide results and limits: A few CMV-associated chains proved CMV antigen-specific in vitro. For presence/absence analyses, sequencing depth was assumed to be roughly uniform across donors. TCR beta sequences reportedly predicted most subjects' HLA-A and HLA-B alleles accurately. Highest at DRB1 and lowest at HLA-C, TCR association rates differed among HLA loci in a later analysis.

The ends lost 6 bases at V and 0 bases at J; junction bases unmatched: 5. Germline-derived CDR1 and CDR2 are KGHSH and LQKENI. This CDR3 has 15 amino acids. With respect to this clone: Its specificity is not known.

PCR primers comprised 60 Vbeta and 13 Jbeta primers. Clones were sequenced by immunoSEQ multiplex PCR, and TCRdb holds only the in-frame ones, with some missing. The sample has 100,000 to 150,000 clones, more than 65% seen once. The TCR sequence derives from a young man in good health and CMV-seropositive. The rearrangement uses TRBV18 and TRBJ1-3; TRBD1 aligns across 7 bases. Sequencing was done on a sample of PBMCs. CDR3 residues: CASSRTGDSGNTIYF. The CDR3 coding sequence is TGTGCCAGCTCGAGAACAGGGGACTCTGGAAACACCATATATTTT.